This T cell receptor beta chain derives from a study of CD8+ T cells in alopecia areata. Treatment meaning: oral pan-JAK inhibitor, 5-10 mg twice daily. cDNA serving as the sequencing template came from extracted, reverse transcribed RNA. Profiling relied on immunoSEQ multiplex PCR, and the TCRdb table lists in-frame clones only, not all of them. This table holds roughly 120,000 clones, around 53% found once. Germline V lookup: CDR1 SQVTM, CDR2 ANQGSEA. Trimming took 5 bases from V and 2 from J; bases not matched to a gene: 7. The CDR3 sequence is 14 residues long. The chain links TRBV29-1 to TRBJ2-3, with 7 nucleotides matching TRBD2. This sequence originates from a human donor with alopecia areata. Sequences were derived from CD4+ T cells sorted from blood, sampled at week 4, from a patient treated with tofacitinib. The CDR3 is CSVRPGRITDTQYF. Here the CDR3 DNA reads TGCAGCGTTCGGCCCGGGAGGATCACAGATACGCAGTATTTT.